The T cell receptor (beta chain) under discussion was sequenced for a study of identical twins. TCRdb re-called the 5' RACE reads through MiXCR, storing one row per CDR3 protein. The sample has approximately 1.8 million distinct CDR3 sequences, about 31% seen once. V shed 4 bases, J shed 3 bases, and the junction held 4 bases outside the gene matches. CDR1 is SGHRS, CDR2 YFSETQ, per germline. This CDR3 region has 15 residues. This clonotype has a count of ten or more. The sample taken for sequencing was cord blood. The chain is built from TRBV5-1 and TRBJ2-1; TRBD2 agrees at 10 bases. The source of this sequence is a newborn girl in good health. Here the CDR3 DNA reads TGCGCCAGCAGCAAGAAGCGGGAGGGCTACAATGAGCAGTTCTTC. Its protein product is CASSKKREGYNEQFF.